Below, one T cell receptor beta chain is given with its context. The antigen is unknown. This sample was taken from a study of memory CD4+ T cells and cytomegalovirus serostatus. Whole-study findings and limits: Of around 160 reported CMV TCRbeta sequences, under 70 were found in memory CD4+ repertoires.

Single viable CD3+CD4+CD8-CD45RO+ cells were sorted as the memory CD4+ T cells. This table comes from immunoSEQ multiplex PCR, and its TCRdb copy is limited to in-frame clones, with some not included. The sample has under 100,000 clones, around 80% seen once. V lost 3 bases and J lost 1, with 13 bases in between. CDR3 size: 15 residues. In germline, CDR1 is SGDLS, CDR2 YYNGEE. Sample: memory CD4+ T cells from blood. The origin of this receptor is an adult in good health and CMV-seronegative. This sequence joins TRBV9 and TRBJ2-5; D is possibly TRBD2 (7 bases). The CDR3 reads CASSAGGHSQETQYF. The CDR3 DNA reads TGTGCCAGCAGCGCGGGGGGCCATTCCCAAGAGACCCAGTACTTC.